This T cell receptor (beta chain) emerged from a study of shared clonotypes between healthy human individuals. The table came from immunoSEQ multiplex PCR; TCRdb's copy has only in-frame clones and leaves some out. The data hold more than 400,000 clones, with 90% to 96% observed a single time. Findings of the study overall: The expectation was that sequencing depth would affect clonotype sharing among donors. Sharing across four donors was highest in naive CD4 (around 5%) and lowest in memory CD8 (about 0.4%).

The CDR3 is 13 amino acids. Germline CDR1 reads MRHNA; CDR2 reads SNTAGT. The V end was cut by 3 bases, the J end by 5 bases, with 10 bases between. Details on this clone: Its specificity is unknown.

The sequence derives from a woman aged 25 to 39 in good health. Material: naive CD4+ T cells sorted from blood. The subset here: CD45RA+ positively selected. The gene calls are TRBV6-4 and TRBJ1-1, with D possibly TRBD1 on 5 matching bases. The CDR3 loop is CASSEGARTEAFF. The CDR3, as DNA: TGTGCCAGCAGTGAAGGGGCCAGAACTGAAGCTTTCTTT.